This is a list of T cell receptor beta chains from one sample in a study of T cells in Graves' hyperthyroidism and ophthalmopathy. TCRdb called the multiplex PCR reads again in MiXCR, with one record for every CDR3 protein. Of 600,000 to 900,000 distinct CDR3 sequences in the sample, over 15% were seen once. Input material: blood. These receptors all stem from a man younger than 35 with Graves' hyperthyroidism. The CDR3 runs from the conserved cysteine through the conserved F or W. A D gene is named only where the DNA matches it firmly. Not all rows give a size; the values are once, few, many and, for expanded clones, a class.

V gene	J gene	clone size	D gene	CDR3 protein	CDR3 DNA
TRBV2	TRBJ2-1	many	-	CAGEGPNEQFF	TGTGCCGGAGAGGGGCCCAATGAGCAGTTCTTC
TRBV20-1	TRBJ2-4	few	-	CSARGLGSRGYF	TGCAGTGCTAGAGGTCTGGGGAGTAGAGGGTACTTC
TRBV11-3	TRBJ1-6	many	-	CASRMIDGNYNSPLHF	TGTGCCAGCAGAATGATTGACGGGAACTATAATTCACCCCTCCACTTT
TRBV10-3	TRBJ1-2	-	-	CAISGGAGTANYGYTF	TGTGCCATCAGTGGGGGCGCCGGGACGGCAAACTATGGCTACACCTTC
TRBV18	TRBJ2-2	-	-	CASSPLTNSANTGELFF	TGTGCCAGCTCACCCCTAACAAATTCCGCGAACACCGGGGAGCTGTTTTTT
TRBV28	TRBJ2-7	many	-	CASSTPGGAYEQYF	TGTGCCAGCAGTACCCCAGGGGGGGCGTACGAGCAGTACTTC
TRBV19	TRBJ2-2	-	TRBD2	CASSMGGTNTGELFF	TGTGCCAGTAGTATGGGGGGGACTAACACCGGGGAGCTGTTTTTT
TRBV12-3/TRBV12-4	TRBJ2-1	many	TRBD2	CASSLASGRAYEQFF	TGTGCCAGCAGTTTAGCAAGCGGGAGGGCGTATGAGCAGTTCTTC
TRBV9	TRBJ2-5	few	-	CASNLGTGVQETQYF	TGTGCCAGCAACCTTGGGACGGGAGTCCAAGAGACCCAGTACTTC
TRBV18	TRBJ1-2	many	-	CASSPSNGPIDYGYTF	TGTGCCAGCTCACCTTCAAATGGACCGATTGACTATGGCTACACCTTC
TRBV20-1	TRBJ1-1	many	-	CSARTEMNTEAFF	TGCAGTGCTCGGACAGAGATGAACACTGAAGCTTTCTTT
TRBV29-1	TRBJ2-3	-	-	CSAKVDTQYF	TGCAGCGCCAAAGTGGATACGCAGTATTTT
TRBV11-1	TRBJ2-1	-	-	CASSLALGLAYNEQFF	TGTGCCAGCAGCTTAGCGCTAGGGCTGGCCTACAATGAGCAGTTCTTC
TRBV15	TRBJ1-2	few	-	CATSPQEGRAAYGYTF	TGTGCCACCAGCCCTCAGGAGGGCAGGGCCGCCTATGGCTACACCTTC
TRBV10-3	TRBJ1-5	few	-	CAISEGQGGNQPQHF	TGTGCCATCAGTGAGGGGCAAGGAGGCAATCAGCCCCAGCATTTT
TRBV7-2	TRBJ2-7	many	TRBD2	CASSLTTGLAGRNDEQYF	TGTGCCAGCAGCTTAACGACGGGACTAGCGGGAAGGAACGACGAGCAGTACTTC
TRBV28	TRBJ1-2	many	-	CASSFGQGGDTF	TGTGCCAGCAGTTTTGGGCAAGGGGGTGACACCTTC
TRBV6-1	TRBJ1-5	many	-	CASSEGANQPQHF	TGTGCCAGCAGTGAAGGGGCCAATCAGCCCCAGCATTTT
TRBV25-1	TRBJ2-1	many	TRBD2	CASKEAGGHPEQFF	TGTGCCAGCAAAGAGGCGGGAGGGCACCCTGAGCAGTTCTTC
TRBV28	TRBJ2-5	many	-	CASSGDLIQETQYF	TGTGCCAGCAGTGGGGACCTGATACAAGAGACCCAGTACTTC
TRBV6-2/TRBV6-3	TRBJ2-3	few	-	CASSYSPAGRDTQYF	TGTGCCAGCAGTTACTCACCAGCAGGCAGGGATACGCAGTATTTT
TRBV12-3/TRBV12-4	TRBJ1-4	few	-	CASSFSGAGDEKLFF	TGTGCCAGCAGCTTCTCAGGGGCCGGGGATGAAAAACTGTTTTTT
TRBV20-1	TRBJ2-1	many	TRBD2	CSALCPTSGRGWGHEQFF	TGCAGTGCCCTTTGCCCCACTAGCGGGAGAGGTTGGGGGCATGAGCAGTTCTTC